This T cell receptor (beta chain) was observed in a study of T cells in Graves' hyperthyroidism and ophthalmopathy. CDR3 length: 13 residues. Germline CDR1 and CDR2: KGHSH and LQKENI. The germline V and J ends were trimmed by 7 bases and 1 base, with 10 bases remaining between them. TCR beta CDR3 regions were amplified from RNA. An initial round of RT-PCR targeting the TCR CDR3 relied on the HTBI primer set. TCRdb analysed the multiplex PCR reads with MiXCR anew, one entry per CDR3 protein. The sample lists around 350,000 distinct CDR3 sequences; 15% to 20% were seen once. Diagnosis rested on symptoms, serum thyroxine and TRAb, thyroid ultrasound, and orbital computed tomography. At least ten counts were recorded for this clonotype.

The sequence came from a woman under 30 with Graves' hyperthyroidism. What was sequenced was blood. V gene TRBV18 combines with J gene TRBJ1-1; weak D call: TRBD1 (5 bases). This chain's CDR3 is CASLFGANTEAFF. CDR3 in DNA: TGTGCCAGCTTGTTCGGGGCGAACACTGAAGCTTTCTTT.